This T cell receptor beta chain was obtained from a study of T cell responses to AZD1222 COVID-19 vaccine (dated by TCRdb to 2020 to 2022). A note on the overall study: A total of 233 trial participants underwent TCR sequencing, of whom roughly 210 received two doses of AZD1222 and 26 received two doses of the MenACWY control vaccine. Trial participants were enrolled into age subgroups of 18-55, 56-69 and 70-plus years, which contained 148, 28 and 57 TCR-sequenced participants, respectively.

This clone was seen only once. Its recognized antigen is unknown. No quality values exist for individual bases; no much larger clone is one base distant. The CDR3 measures 15 amino acids from cysteine to phenylalanine. The sequence is cut down to CDR3 DNA, 45 bases in frame from base 1. As encoded in the germline V gene (reference sequence), CDR1 is SGHNT while CDR2 is YYREEE. At the junction V is shortened by 3 bases and J by 0 bases, with 12 bases in between. Results and caveats for the whole study, not just this receptor: Most participants were white British and females outnumbered males, and the authors suggested that clonal diversity may have been underestimated. Vaccine-associated CD4 TCRs spanned the whole spike protein, with dominant responses in regions 160-218 and 743-854. Spike-specific TCR breadth and depth rose significantly after two AZD1222 doses compared with day 0 and with MenACWY recipients. Conclusions about previously exposed vaccinees were limited because only six AZD1222 recipients were SARS-CoV-2 seropositive at baseline. Reportedly, close to half of the unique spike-specific TCRs recognized epitopes lying outside the regions that are mutated in the B.1.351 and B.1.1.7 variants. Because no day 14 peak-response samples were available, repertoires were characterized only after the peak T cell response. In the small 56-69-year group, the increase in depth fell short of significance, most likely because of low power.

The CDR3 regions of human TCRbeta chains were subjected to immunosequencing. Under the source paper's analysis protocol: Repertoire TCRs were matched against a reference library of SARS-CoV-2-specific TCRs generated with the MIRA antigen-specificity platform. Breadth was defined as the fraction of unique TCRs that were SARS-CoV-2-associated, and depth was defined as the fraction of total T cells that were SARS-CoV-2-associated. Each spike-specific TCR was assigned to its reactive spike region and to a CD4 or CD8 class using the MIRA data. Log10-transformed breadth and depth values were compared by one-way ANOVA with Sidak's multiple comparisons tests. TCRdb obtained this table from immuneACCESS and retained in-frame rearrangements with V and J assigned. These tables miss some clones; where compared with another copy, unresolved V genes account for less than half of the shortfall, and the remainder is unexplained. The V and J calls and clone size are taken from that table; D and trimming were inferred from the DNA. The sample table shows 150,000 to 180,000 clones, and 87% are seen once. The ten largest clones take up about 8.9% of the sample.

The meaning of the sample's time point label: about 28 days (+/-7) after the second vaccine dose. AZD1222 recipients given second doses at about 4 weeks or at about 12 weeks were pooled, since spike-specific TCR depth and breadth were not found to differ between the two schedules. Vaccinee samples came from UK trials COV001 and COV002, including a single-blind randomized controlled phase 2/3 trial of AZD1222 (ChAdOx1 nCoV-19) in healthy adults. For TCRbeta chain sequencing, PBMC samples from trial participants were taken at day 0 and at day 28 after the second dose. This TCR derives from an adult who received the AZD1222 COVID-19 vaccine. Sample: peripheral blood, taken 28 days after the second AZD1222 dose. The V and J segments used are TRBV5-4 and TRBJ2-5; the D gene is possibly TRBD2, with 6 bases matching. The CDR3 amino acid sequence is: CASSSLGGDQETQYF. The sequenced DNA is TGTGCCAGCAGCTCGTTAGGAGGGGACCAAGAGACCCAGTACTTC. The CDR3 plus the reference TRBV5-4 and TRBJ2-5 genes for the other parts give the full variable domain: ETGVTQSPTHLIKTRGQQVTLRCSSQSGHNTVSWYQQALGQGPQFIFQYYREEENGRGNFPPRFSGLQFPNYSSELNVNALELDDSALYLCASSSLGGDQETQYFGPGTRLLVL.